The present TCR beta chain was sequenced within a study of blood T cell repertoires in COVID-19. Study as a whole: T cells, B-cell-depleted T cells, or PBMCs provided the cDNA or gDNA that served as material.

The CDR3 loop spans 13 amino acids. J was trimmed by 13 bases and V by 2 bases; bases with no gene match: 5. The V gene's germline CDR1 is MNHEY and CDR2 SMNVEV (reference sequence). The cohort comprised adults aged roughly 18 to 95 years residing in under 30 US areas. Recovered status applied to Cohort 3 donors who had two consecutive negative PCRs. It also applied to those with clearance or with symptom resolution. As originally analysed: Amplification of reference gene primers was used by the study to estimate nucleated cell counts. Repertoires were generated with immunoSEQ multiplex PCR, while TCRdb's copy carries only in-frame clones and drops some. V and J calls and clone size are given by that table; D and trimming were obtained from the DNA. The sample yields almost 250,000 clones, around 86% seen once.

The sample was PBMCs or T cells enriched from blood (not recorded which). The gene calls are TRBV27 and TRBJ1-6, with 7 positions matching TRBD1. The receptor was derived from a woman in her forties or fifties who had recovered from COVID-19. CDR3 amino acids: CASSLGGGGPLHF. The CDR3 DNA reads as TGTGCCAGCAGTTTAGGAGGGGGCGGGCCCCTCCACTTT.